This T cell receptor (beta chain) appears in the sequencing data of a study of shared clonotypes between healthy human individuals. Repertoires were generated with immunoSEQ multiplex PCR, while TCRdb's copy carries only in-frame clones and drops some. The sample has 1.5 million to 2.5 million clones; approximately 95% are singletons. Naive CD8 cells comprised CD45RO-negative, CCR7-positively selected cells, excluding terminally differentiated effector memory CD45RA+ cells. The germline V gene has CDR1 MDHEN and CDR2 SYDVKM. The CDR3 has 12 residues. The V end was cut by 6 bases, the J end by 9 bases, with 14 bases between. Study-level results: About 5% of naive CD4 clonotypes were shared across several donors.

This clone occurred once. What it recognizes is unknown. The chain uses TRBV28 and TRBJ2-5; D call uncertain. Sequencing was done on a sample of naive CD8+ T cells sorted from blood. This clonotype was sampled from a man between 18 and 29 years old in good health. The CDR3: CASSPRVEAQYF. The CDR3 DNA reads TGTGCCAGCAGCCCTCGTGTTGAGGCCCAGTACTTC.